One T cell receptor beta chain is described in this entry. Its specificity is unknown. The primer mix had 60 Vbeta and 13 Jbeta primers. The assay was immunoSEQ multiplex PCR, and TCRdb's table has in-frame clones only and misses some. The sample consists of about 230,000 clones, just under 80% of them appearing once. The sample originates from a study of cytomegalovirus exposure and HLA in healthy donors. The study, taken as a whole, reports: The number of N-insertions in an Asian-associated ancestry cluster was reportedly below the 666-donor mean in a later analysis. A cluster of highly shared sequence variants was likely a sequencing artifact. Later analysis associated a missense DCLRE1C variant with TCR beta V- and J-gene trimming. Indistinguishability led to the exclusion of some V segments, TRBV6-2 and TRBV6-3 included.

CDR1 LNHDA and CDR2 SQIVND come from the germline V gene (reference sequence). Deletions cut 3 bases from V and 7 bases from J, with 16 bases between. This CDR3 is built from 16 residues. The clonotype originates from a boy aged 5-17 years in good health and CMV-seronegative. What was sequenced was PBMCs. The chain uses TRBV19 and TRBJ1-6, with D perhaps TRBD1 (6 bases). CDR3 in amino acids: CASSIGRGPVNSPLHF. The CDR3 bases are TGTGCCAGTAGTATCGGCAGGGGCCCGGTGAATTCACCCCTCCACTTT.